This TCR beta chain was observed in a study of CD8 T cells in Susac syndrome. About the study: The Susac syndrome patients were therapy-naive, on corticosteroids, or on intravenous immunoglobulin alone at blood draw.

Study-level findings and limits: The study admitted that it had a relatively small number of individuals in its TCR sequencing and HLA analysis.

The germline V gene encodes CDR1 SGHRS and CDR2 YFSETQ. With 7 bases clipped from V and 2 bases from J, the junction kept 12 bases outside the gene matches. This CDR3 has 15 residues. This clonotype was observed a single time. Its antigen is currently unknown. The authors reverse transcribed roughly 0.5 to 1 ug RNA with random hexamers. Each CDR3 protein is one row after TCRdb ran MiXCR on the immunoSEQ multiplex PCR reads. This sample has around 100,000 distinct CDR3 sequences; 95% occur once, and the top ten carry 0.3%. TCR beta sequencing was performed on blood CD8+ and CD4+ T cells. This chain connects TRBV5-1 to TRBJ2-7; 7 bases align to TRBD2. The TCR comes from a human donor with Susac syndrome. The sequencing input was CD8+ T cells from PBMCs. The CDR3 region has the DNA TGCGCCAGCGGGGGGGATACAGGCGGGGCCTACGAGCAGTACTTC. This translates into CASGGDTGGAYEQYF.